These 9 T cell receptor beta chains were all obtained from the same sample, sequenced in a study of cytomegalovirus exposure and HLA in healthy donors. The PCR had 60 Vbeta and 13 Jbeta primers. Profiling relied on immunoSEQ multiplex PCR, and the TCRdb table lists in-frame clones only, not all of them. Among about 150,000 clones listed, more than 75% were seen once. The sequenced material came from PBMCs. These receptors came from a human donor in good health.

V is TRBV5-4 and J is TRBJ2-1; D is unresolved. The CDR3 loop spans 11 amino acids. Germline loops: CDR1 SGHNT, CDR2 YYREEE (reference sequence). The germline V and J ends were trimmed by 3 bases and 9 bases, with 7 bases remaining between them. CDR3 nucleotides: TGTGCCAGCAGCTCCCCCGTTGAGCAGTTCTTC. Amino acids: CASSSPVEQFF.

This clone turned up a few times. The V and J genes are TRBV11-1 and TRBJ2-3; TRBD2 agrees at 7 bases. The germline V gene has CDR1 SGHAT and CDR2 FQDESV (reference sequence). This CDR3 has 14 residues. J was trimmed by 3 bases and V by 3 bases; bases with no gene match: 3. CDR3 bases: TGTGCCAGCAGCTTTTGGCGGGGGACAGATACGCAGTATTTT. It translates to CASSFWRGTDTQYF.

This chain uses TRBV29-1 with TRBJ2-5, with TRBD2 as a possible D gene (6 bases). Germline V lookup: CDR1 SQVTM, CDR2 ANQGSEA. This CDR3 region has 13 residues. The germline V and J ends were trimmed by 7 bases and 5 bases, with 17 bases remaining between them. CDR3 coding DNA: TGCAGCGGGGGGGACGGATTATCGGAGACCCAGTACTTC. The encoded protein is CSGGDGLSETQYF.

A note on this clone: This specimen includes other DNA sequences encoding the same CDR3. The rearrangement joins TRBV7-8 to TRBJ1-5; no reliable D call. The CDR3 length is 15 residues. Germline CDR1 and CDR2: SGHVS and FQNEAQ. V was cut by 1 base and J by 0 bases, with 7 bases left in between. The chain's CDR3 is CASSLDSVSNQPQHF. The DNA of the CDR3 is TGTGCCAGCAGCTTAGACAGTGTTAGCAATCAGCCCCAGCATTTT.

This clone was detected only once. The chain is built from TRBV18 and TRBJ1-1; no clear D gene. CDR1 KGHSH and CDR2 LQKENI come from the germline V gene. The CDR3 runs to 15 residues. V was trimmed by 1 base and J by 0 bases, leaving 9 bases between them. In DNA, the CDR3 is TGTGCCAGCTCACCACGGGCAGGCATGAACACTGAAGCTTTCTTT. Protein: CASSPRAGMNTEAFF.

In regard to this clone: This sample includes further DNA sequences coding for the same CDR3. The chain employs TRBV27 and TRBJ1-1, with D possibly matching TRBD1 (6 bases). CDR1 is MNHEY and CDR2 is SMNVEV in the germline V gene (reference sequence). V lost 5 bases to trimming and J lost 1 base, with 11 bases between them. This CDR3 has 14 residues. The CDR3 loop is CASSRTDRNTEAFF. CDR3 nucleotide sequence: TGTGCCAGCAGTCGAACGGACAGGAACACTGAAGCTTTCTTT.

The chain couples TRBV21-1 to TRBJ2-2; the table's D call, TRBD2, was not checked against the DNA. TRBV21-1 is designated a pseudogene. This CDR3 has 12 residues. CDR3 in amino acids: CASSYPTGELFF. The CDR3 nucleotides read TGTGCCAGCAGCTATCCCACCGGGGAGCTGTTTTTT.

The chain uses TRBV10-1 and TRBJ2-1; the D is unclear. The V end lost 2 bases, the J end lost 9 bases, and 11 bases lay between the germline ends. Germline CDR1 and CDR2: WNHNN and SYGVQD (reference sequence). This CDR3 is 13 amino acids long. This CDR3 reads CASSEGWAGEQFF. In nucleotides, the CDR3 is TGCGCCAGCAGTGAGGGTTGGGCAGGTGAGCAGTTCTTC.

This clone was seen a handful of times. The V gene is TRBV4-3, the J gene TRBJ2-7; tentative D call: TRBD1 (5 bases). The germline CDR1 and CDR2 sequences are LGHNA and YSLEER. The CDR3 sequence is 15 residues long. Trimming took 0 bases from V and 2 from J, leaving 11 bases between them. CDR3 in DNA: TGCGCCAGCAGCCAAGATGGGTCAGGGACCTACGAGCAGTACTTC. This encodes CASSQDGSGTYEQYF.